This is a list of T cell receptor beta chains from one sample in a study of cytomegalovirus exposure and HLA in healthy donors. Here immunoSEQ multiplex PCR was the method, and the copy in TCRdb shows in-frame clones only, minus some. This table holds 250,000 or so clones, 85% to 90% found once. The source material was PBMCs. Receptors originate from a woman under 30 in good health and CMV-seronegative. Both conserved end residues are trimmed from each CDR3.

>12|TRBV28|TRBJ1-2
ASRIQRAVYGYT
>12|TRBV6-1|TRBJ1-4
ASSEARSSGKLF
>13|TRBV6-5|TRBJ1-3
ASSRWGGSGNTIY
>12|TRBV10-2|TRBJ1-1
ASSGTFEEGEAF
>14|TRBV4-3|TRBJ2-1
ASSQDGGGGHNEQF
>13|TRBV15|TRBJ2-5
ATSSFGRGQETQY
>10|TRBV28|TRBJ1-5
ASGGGNQPQH
>11|TRBV7-9|TRBJ2-7
ASSSTVTYEQY
>15|TRBV19|TRBJ2-7
ASSFGLAGASQYEQY
>13|TRBV28|TRBJ1-2
ASSSPSDRIHGYT
>12|TRBV29-1|TRBJ2-2
SVDLQGGTGELF
>12|TRBV7-9|TRBJ2-7
ASSLGLGPYEQY
>13|TRBV25-1|TRBJ1-5
ASSSTGGAGQPQH
>15|TRBV2|TRBJ2-2
ASSEARLAGGPRELF
>14|TRBV15|TRBJ2-5
ATSRDPTGVGETQY
>11|TRBV7-3|TRBJ2-5
ASSSGGAETQY
>14|TRBV5-6|TRBJ1-5
ASSLNGGLYNQPQH
>12|TRBV5-4|TRBJ2-7
ASSSGTGIYEQY
>11|TRBV30|TRBJ1-6
AWTLQGNSPLH
>12|TRBV4-1|TRBJ1-2
ASSQATGYYGYT
>14|TRBV4-2|TRBJ1-4
ASSQDNQVNNEKLF
>12|TRBV7-9|TRBJ1-4
ASSLGRLGEKLF
>12|TRBV30|TRBJ2-7
AGGDRGLTYEQY
>14|TRBV7-6|TRBJ2-2
ASRPSGGDNTGELF
>11|TRBV4-3|TRBJ2-1
ASSQESHNEQF
>13|TRBV27|TRBJ1-1
ASSLSPGLSTEAF
>10|TRBV5-5|TRBJ2-7
ASSSTGYEQY
>13|TRBV9|TRBJ2-3
ASIQEDGDTDTQY
>12|TRBV28|TRBJ1-1
ASSATGANTEAF
>11|TRBV30|TRBJ2-2
AWRGSNTGELF
>13|TRBV9|TRBJ1-2
ASSVATLGRNGYT
>13|TRBV7-9|TRBJ1-4
ASSPPGQLNEKLF
>14|TRBV7-2|TRBJ1-5
ASSLFPTGGNQPQH
>14|TRBV28|TRBJ2-1
ASSPPRGEHYNEQF
>14|TRBV19|TRBJ1-1
ASTQLSGRGNTEAF
>13|TRBV5-1|TRBJ2-1
ASSLKQGEHDEQF
>12|TRBV4-1|TRBJ2-2
ASSPPRGPGELF